What follows are 11 T cell receptor beta chains derived from one specimen sequenced in a study of blood T cell repertoires in COVID-19. Here immunoSEQ multiplex PCR was the method, and the copy in TCRdb shows in-frame clones only, minus some. The profile covers some 130,000 clones, with over 70% appearing a single time and more than 40% taken by the ten largest. The sample comprised peripheral blood. The receptors were sampled from a human donor in a cohort sampled during active COVID-19.

The rearrangement joins TRBV30 to TRBJ1-4; D gene unclear. Germline V gene sequence: CDR1 GTSNPN, CDR2 SVGIG (reference sequence). V lost 3 bases and J lost 6, with 8 bases in between. This CDR3 has 12 residues. The CDR3 DNA reads as TGTGCCTGGAGAGGAGCGTATGAAAAACTGTTTTTT. Its protein product is CAWRGAYEKLFF.

The CDR3 sequence: CASSLTGEGEQFF. CDR3 nucleotides: TGTGCCAGCAGCTTGACAGGGGAAGGTGAGCAGTTCTTC. The rearrangement links TRBV7-7 to TRBJ2-1; 8 bases fit TRBD1. Germline V gene lookup returns CDR1 SSHAT and CDR2 FNYEAQ (reference sequence). V dropped 3 bases and J dropped 9; count of bases not matched to a gene: 4. The CDR3 has 13 amino acids.

This rearrangement joins TRBV6-5 to TRBJ1-5, with D possibly matching TRBD1 (5 bases). V lost 6 bases to trimming and J lost 7 bases, with 13 bases between them. This CDR3 spans 13 amino acids. In germline, CDR1 is MNHEY, CDR2 SVGAGI. Here the CDR3 DNA reads TGTGCCAGCAGCACAGATAAGGGGCAGCCCCAGCATTTT. It encodes CASSTDKGQPQHF.

This clone was observed a handful of times. This chain uses TRBV4-3 with TRBJ2-3; D gene ambiguous. The germline V gene has CDR1 LGHNA and CDR2 YSLEER. V lost 4 bases to trimming and J lost 1 base, with 15 bases between them. The CDR3 has 16 residues. CDR3 sequence: CASSPRLDLGTDTQYF. In DNA, the CDR3 is TGCGCCAGCAGCCCCAGGCTGGATCTTGGCACAGATACGCAGTATTTT.

The chain employs TRBV7-2 and TRBJ2-3; 9 nucleotides line up with TRBD1. Germline V gene lookup returns CDR1 SGHTA and CDR2 FQGNSA. The CDR3 runs 14 residues. V shed 5 bases, J shed 3 bases, and the junction held 3 bases outside the gene matches. The CDR3: CASSRDRVTDTQYF. CDR3 DNA: TGTGCCAGCAGCAGGGACAGGGTTACAGATACGCAGTATTTT.

This chain connects TRBV5-1 to TRBJ2-6, with TRBD2 as a possible D gene (6 bases). This CDR3 comprises 14 residues. Trimming stripped 7 bases from V and 4 bases from J, with 12 bases between. From germline, CDR1 is SGHRS and CDR2 YFSETQ. CDR3 in DNA: TGCGCCAGCCTGGGGGGTGCAGGGGCCAACGTCCTGACTTTC. This gives the protein CASLGGAGANVLTF.

The chain joins TRBV11-2 to TRBJ2-5; 7 bases line up with TRBD1. The CDR3 spans 14 residues. Germline V gene data show CDR1 as SGHAT and CDR2 as FQNNGV. Trimming at V came to 5 bases and at J to 4 bases, leaving 7 bases not matched to a gene. The CDR3 DNA is TGTGCCAGCAGCCGCAATACAGGGGCAGAGACCCAGTACTTC. This sequence encodes CASSRNTGAETQYF.

The rearrangement uses TRBV5-1 and TRBJ2-2; a possible D gene is TRBD2 (6 bases). Germline values: CDR1 SGHRS, CDR2 YFSETQ. The CDR3 consists of 14 residues. V lost 7 bases and J 2 bases, leaving 12 bases between the germline ends. In DNA, the CDR3 is TGCGCCAGCCACCGGGACTCTAACACCGGGGAGCTGTTTTTT. Translation: CASHRDSNTGELFF. The full variable domain, rest sourced from reference TRBV5-1 and TRBJ2-2, is KAGVTQTPRYLIKTRGQQVTLSCSPISGHRSVSWYQQTPGQGLQFLFEYFSETQRNKGNFPGRFSGRQFSNSRSEMNVSTLELGDSALYLCASHRDSNTGELFFGEGSRLTVL.

The chain combines TRBV7-9 with TRBJ2-5, with TRBD2 as a possible D gene (5 bases). The CDR3 runs 15 residues. CDR1 is SEHNR, CDR2 FQNEAQ, per germline (reference sequence). V was pared by 4 bases and J by 7 bases, with 19 bases between. CDR3 sequence reads: CASSSGWVAPPTQYF. The CDR3 DNA is TGTGCCAGCAGCTCGGGGTGGGTAGCACCGCCGACCCAGTACTTC.

The chain is built from TRBV7-7 and TRBJ1-4; 11 bases agree with TRBD1. CDR1 and CDR2 from the germline V gene are SSHAT and FNYEAQ (reference sequence). The junction had 8 bases not matched to a gene; V was cut back by 5 bases and J by 6 bases. This CDR3 has 16 residues. For the CDR3, the DNA is TGTGCCAGCAGCACCGGGACAGGGGGAAGTGATGAAAAACTGTTTTTT. Its translation: CASSTGTGGSDEKLFF. Supplemented by reference TRBV7-7 and TRBJ1-4, the full variable domain reads GAGVSQSPRYKVTKRGQDVTLRCDPISSHATLYWYQQALGQGPEFLTYFNYEAQPDKSGLPSDRFSAERPEGSISTLTIQRTEQRDSAMYRCASSTGTGGSDEKLFFGSGTQLSVL.

This clone has just a few counts. J is TRBJ2-7 and V is TRBV7-9; D not certain. The CDR3 is 13 residues long. V was pared by 4 bases and J by 3 bases, with 10 bases between. Germline lookup yields CDR1 SEHNR and CDR2 FQNEAQ (reference sequence). The CDR3 loop reads CASSWISSYEQYF. Here the CDR3 DNA reads TGTGCCAGCAGCTGGATTAGCAGCTACGAGCAGTACTTC.